These 25 T cell receptor beta chains share one sample of origin, sequenced in a study of blood T cell repertoires in COVID-19. Produced via immunoSEQ multiplex PCR; TCRdb's table is partial and in-frame only. This sample has under 95,000 clones, with around 83% found just once. Input material: peripheral blood. The source is a woman aged 70-85 years with acute or convalescent COVID-19.

The rearrangement joins TRBV18 to TRBJ1-5, with D maybe TRBD1 (6 bases). There are 16 residues in the CDR3. The V end lost 1 base, the J end lost 5 bases, and 15 bases lay between the germline ends. CDR1 and CDR2 (germline): KGHSH, LQKENI. This CDR3 is CASSPRRQGFDQPQHF. As DNA, the CDR3 is TGTGCCAGCTCACCACGAAGGCAGGGGTTTGATCAGCCCCAGCATTTT.

This chain links TRBV11-2 with TRBJ1-2; 9 nucleotides line up with TRBD1. V was clipped by 2 bases and J by 8 bases; unmatched bases: 6. Germline assignment: CDR1 SGHAT and CDR2 FQNNGV. The CDR3 sequence is 14 residues long. CDR3 nucleotides: TGTGCCAGCAGCTTAACACAGGGGGCGGTGGGCTACACCTTC. This translates into CASSLTQGAVGYTF.

V is TRBV3-1 (or the pseudogene TRBV3-2) and J is TRBJ1-3; D gene unclear. The CDR3 is made up of 15 amino acids. V was shortened by 1 base and J by 2 bases, with 9 bases between the two germline ends. Germline V gene lookup returns CDR1 LGHDT and CDR2 YNNKEL (reference sequence). The CDR3 protein is CASSQGPGTGNTIYF. CDR3 sequence (DNA): TGTGCCAGCAGCCAAGGTCCGGGGACTGGAAACACCATATATTTT.

CDR3 in amino acids: CASSDMAPTEAFF. The CDR3 DNA reads as TGTGCCAGCAGTGACATGGCCCCGACTGAAGCTTTCTTT. The chain has TRBV6-1 and TRBJ1-1; the D is unclear. V was trimmed by 3 bases and J by 5 bases, leaving 10 bases between them. This CDR3 has 13 residues. Germline CDR1 is MNHNS and CDR2 is SASEGT.

The chain carries TRBV4-1 and TRBJ1-3, with TRBD1 matching over 10 bases. This CDR3 has 16 amino acids. From germline, CDR1 is MGHRA and CDR2 YSYEKL. V lost 4 bases and J lost 8; bases outside the gene matches: 11. CDR3: CASSLSDRGLGDTIYF. CDR3 nucleotide sequence: TGCGCCAGCAGCCTCTCCGACAGGGGGCTAGGGGACACCATATATTTT.

The chain uses TRBV7-3 and TRBJ1-2; D is possibly TRBD1 (6 bases). Germline lookup yields CDR1 SGHTA and CDR2 FQGTGA. The CDR3 is 16 residues long. Deletions cut 4 bases from V and 3 bases from J, with 18 bases between. The chain's CDR3 is CASSSRGGATDYGYTF. CDR3 coding DNA: TGTGCCAGCAGCTCAAGAGGGGGGGCCACGGACTATGGCTACACCTTC.

The chain recombines TRBV7-9 with TRBJ1-1; D is perhaps TRBD1 (5 bases). This CDR3 has 16 residues. V gave up 5 bases and J gave up 3 bases, with 19 bases separating them. The V gene's germline CDR1 is SEHNR and CDR2 FQNEAQ (reference sequence). CDR3 coding DNA: TGTGCCAGCAGCCCTCTTGCGGGCCGGGGGGACACTGAAGCTTTCTTT. This sequence encodes CASSPLAGRGDTEAFF.

The chain links TRBV7-2 to TRBJ2-1, with 7 bases matching TRBD2. V was pared by 0 bases and J by 4 bases, with 3 bases of the junction left unmatched. From germline, CDR1 is SGHTA and CDR2 FQGNSA. CDR3 length: 15 amino acids. CDR3 protein: CASSLAGTIYNEQFF. The CDR3 region has the DNA TGTGCCAGCAGCTTAGCGGGGACTATATACAATGAGCAGTTCTTC.

This clone was seen a few times. The genes are TRBV27 and TRBJ2-1; TRBD2 is a possible D gene (5 bases). V was cut by 6 bases and J by 6 bases, with 9 bases left in between. Per the germline V gene, CDR1 is MNHEY and CDR2 is SMNVEV (reference sequence). This CDR3 spans 12 amino acids. The CDR3, as DNA: TGTGCCAGCAGAAGAGGGTTCAATGAGCAGTTCTTC. Protein sequence: CASRRGFNEQFF.

V and J are TRBV3-1 (or the pseudogene TRBV3-2) and TRBJ2-3; D gene ambiguous. V was clipped by 3 bases and J by 2 bases, with 3 bases between them. Looked up from germline, CDR1 is LGHDT and CDR2 is YNNKEL (reference sequence). CDR3 size: 12 residues. The CDR3 region is CASSHYTDTQYF. CDR3 DNA sequence: TGTGCCAGCAGCCATTACACAGATACGCAGTATTTT.

This rearrangement joins TRBV5-1 to TRBJ2-1; TRBD2 aligns across 7 bases. V was clipped by 7 bases and J by 3 bases; unmatched bases: 1. Germline lookup yields CDR1 SGHRS and CDR2 YFSETQ. CDR3 length equals 12 residues. The DNA for the CDR3 is TGCGCCAGCGGGGAGGGCTACAATGAGCAGTTCTTC. Its translation: CASGEGYNEQFF.

The table lists this clone with a count of one. The genes are TRBV5-6 and TRBJ2-7; possible D gene TRBD2, 6 bases. V gave up 4 bases and J gave up 0 bases, with 14 bases separating them. The CDR3 spans 15 residues. Germline V gene sequence: CDR1 SGHDT, CDR2 YYEEEE. CDR3 coding DNA: TGTGCCAGCAGCAATGAGGGGCGGGGCTCCTACGAGCAGTACTTC. It translates to CASSNEGRGSYEQYF.

The V and J genes are TRBV9 and TRBJ1-4; TRBD1 agrees at 8 bases. V trimming: 0 bases; J trimming: 8 bases; junction bases outside the gene matches: 6. This CDR3 spans 15 amino acids. Germline assignment: CDR1 SGDLS and CDR2 YYNGEE. CDR3 in DNA: TGTGCCAGCAGCGTAGGGGGACAGGCTACCGAAAAACTGTTTTTT. Residues: CASSVGGQATEKLFF.

The chain carries TRBV25-1 and TRBJ1-2, with a possible D match to TRBD1 (6 bases). CDR3 length: 13 residues. The V gene's germline CDR1 is MGHDK and CDR2 SYGVNS. Deletions cut 6 bases from V and 5 bases from J, with 13 bases between. CDR3 sequence reads: CASRWGGGYGYTF. CDR3 bases: TGTGCCAGCAGGTGGGGGGGCGGTTATGGCTACACCTTC.

Details on this clone: The same CDR3 can be traced to other DNA sequences in this sample. The chain links TRBV7-3 to TRBJ1-6; weak D call: TRBD1 (5 bases). The CDR3 runs 14 residues. Germline V gene sequence: CDR1 SGHTA, CDR2 FQGTGA. V shed 5 bases and J shed 4 bases, with 9 bases lying between them. For the CDR3, the DNA is TGTGCCAGCAGCACCGGGACTTATAATTCACCCCTCCACTTT. It codes for CASSTGTYNSPLHF.

V gene TRBV2 combines with J gene TRBJ2-7, with D maybe TRBD2 (6 bases). V was shortened by 3 bases and J by 7 bases, with 10 bases between the two germline ends. Germline CDR1 SNHLY, CDR2 FYNNEI. The CDR3 loop spans 12 amino acids. The CDR3 nucleotides read TGTGCCAGCAGTGAGGGACTTCTGGAGCAGTACTTC. As protein: CASSEGLLEQYF.

The genes are TRBV15 and TRBJ1-2; maybe TRBD1 (5 bases). The CDR3 sequence is 13 residues long. The germline V and J ends were trimmed by 5 bases and 1 base, with 8 bases remaining between them. Per the germline V gene, CDR1 is LNHNV and CDR2 is YYDKDF (reference sequence). This CDR3 is CATSRRDNYGYTF. The DNA for the CDR3 is TGTGCCACCAGCCGCAGGGATAACTATGGCTACACCTTC.

V usage is TRBV12-5 and J usage is TRBJ1-1; unclear D gene. Germline CDR1 and CDR2: LGHNT and FRNRAP. V was shortened by 4 bases and J by 5 bases, with 11 bases between the two germline ends. This CDR3 is 13 amino acids long. The DNA of the CDR3 is TGTGCTAGTGGTTCAAGCCCGGTAACTGAAGCTTTCTTT. This codes for CASGSSPVTEAFF.

The CDR3 bases are TGTGCCAGCAGTGCCGGGGATCTCATTCAGGGCTACACCTTC. Protein sequence: CASSAGDLIQGYTF. The chain has TRBV2 and TRBJ1-2, with D unresolved. The ends were cut back, 4 bases at V and 8 bases at J, with 17 bases in the middle. The CDR3 consists of 14 residues. CDR1 and CDR2 (germline): SNHLY, FYNNEI.

The rearrangement links TRBV18 to TRBJ1-1; D perhaps matches TRBD1 (6 bases). V was clipped by 2 bases and J by 1 base, with 11 bases between them. The CDR3 covers 15 residues. Germline CDR1 reads KGHSH; CDR2 reads LQKENI. The CDR3 bases are TGTGCCAGCTCACCAGGGGGCGCGGAGAACACTGAAGCTTTCTTT. It translates to CASSPGGAENTEAFF.

The chain combines TRBV6-5 with TRBJ1-5; TRBD1 is a possible D gene (5 bases). Looked up from germline, CDR1 is MNHEY and CDR2 is SVGAGI. V was shortened by 7 bases and J by 4 bases, with 11 bases between the two germline ends. CDR3 length: 13 amino acids. CDR3 protein: CASMVAGNQPQHF. For the CDR3, the DNA is TGTGCCAGCATGGTGGCAGGGAATCAGCCCCAGCATTTT.

The chain links TRBV28 to TRBJ1-2; tentatively, D is TRBD1 (6 bases). CDR3 length equals 15 residues. Trimming took 6 bases from V and 4 from J, leaving 18 bases between them. Germline CDR1 and CDR2: MDHEN and SYDVKM. This CDR3 is CASRQGSTRLYGYTF. The CDR3 region has the DNA TGTGCCAGCAGGCAGGGGAGTACTAGACTCTATGGCTACACCTTC.

In its sample, this clone was seen once. No conserved phenylalanine or tryptophan ends this CDR3, so it is likely a read error. The DNA is left out, because the CDR3 cannot be placed on it with certainty; the CDR3 is given as TCRdb lists it. V and J are TRBV3-1 (or the pseudogene TRBV3-2) and TRBJ2-7; the table's D gene call, TRBD1, was not cross checked with the DNA. Per germline, CDR1 LGHDT and CDR2 YNNKEL (reference sequence). The CDR3 has 15 amino acids, counting both end residues. Here the CDR3 reads CASSQDGERKGRISL.

The genes are TRBV5-1 and TRBJ1-1; no definite D call. The CDR3 length is 13 residues. The V gene's germline CDR1 is SGHRS and CDR2 YFSETQ. V lost 0 bases and J 3 bases, leaving 6 bases between the germline ends. The CDR3 here is CASSLVTDTEAFF. The CDR3 coding sequence is TGCGCCAGCAGCTTGGTTACGGACACTGAAGCTTTCTTT.

The chain recombines TRBV2 with TRBJ1-5, with 8 bases matching TRBD1. The germline CDR1 and CDR2 sequences are SNHLY and FYNNEI. Trimming cost V 8 bases and J 4 bases; bases outside gene matches: 7. CDR3 length equals 14 residues. Written as DNA, the CDR3 is TGTGCCAGCGCCGGGACAGGTGAAAATCAGCCCCAGCATTTT. Its translation: CASAGTGENQPQHF.